This T cell receptor beta chain was sequenced during a study of STAT5B mutations in CD4+ large granular lymphocyte leukemia. Study-level findings and limits: The CD4+ versus CD8+ T-LGLL clonality difference may reflect limited sample size.

Note on this clone: Its matching antigen is unknown.

Some clones are missing from TCRdb's copy, which holds only in-frame ones; the method was immunoSEQ multiplex PCR. The sample includes fewer than 45,000 clones, about 80% seen only once; the top ten take around 0.57%. The V and J ends lost 7 bases and 6 bases respectively, with 23 bases between them. CDR3 size: 16 residues. The germline V gene has CDR1 SGHDT and CDR2 YYEEEE. Sequencing used CD4+ T cells from blood buffy coats. This receptor was obtained from a human donor in good health. This chain joins TRBV5-6 and TRBJ2-1, with D perhaps matching TRBD2 (5 bases). CDR3: CASHLVVAIFPNEQFF. In DNA form, the CDR3 reads TGTGCCAGCCACTTGGTGGTAGCGATCTTCCCCAATGAGCAGTTCTTC.